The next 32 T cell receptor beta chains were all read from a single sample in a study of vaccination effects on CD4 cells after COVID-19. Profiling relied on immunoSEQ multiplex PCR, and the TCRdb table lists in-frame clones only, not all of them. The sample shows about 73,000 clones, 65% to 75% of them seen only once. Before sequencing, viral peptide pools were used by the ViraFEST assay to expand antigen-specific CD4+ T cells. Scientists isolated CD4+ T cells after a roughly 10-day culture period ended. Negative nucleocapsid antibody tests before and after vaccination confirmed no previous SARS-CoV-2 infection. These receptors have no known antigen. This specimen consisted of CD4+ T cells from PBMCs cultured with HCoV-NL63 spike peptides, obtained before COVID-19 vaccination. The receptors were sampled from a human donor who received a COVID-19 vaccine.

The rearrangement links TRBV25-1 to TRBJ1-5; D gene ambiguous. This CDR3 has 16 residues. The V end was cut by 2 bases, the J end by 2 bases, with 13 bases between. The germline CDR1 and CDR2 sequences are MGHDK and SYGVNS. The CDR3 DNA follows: TGTGCCAGCAGTGAAAAGGGAAGACCAGGCAATCAGCCCCAGCATTTT. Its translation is CASSEKGRPGNQPQHF.

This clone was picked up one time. The CDR3 DNA follows: TGTGCCAGCAGTGACTCGAGACAAAACCCTGAACGACTGTTTTTT. It translates to CASSDSRQNPERLFF. J is TRBJ1-4 and V is TRBV6-4; D gene ambiguous. The CDR3 loop spans 15 amino acids. V shed 0 bases and J shed 13 bases, with 18 bases lying between them. Germline V gene data show CDR1 as MRHNA and CDR2 as SNTAGT.

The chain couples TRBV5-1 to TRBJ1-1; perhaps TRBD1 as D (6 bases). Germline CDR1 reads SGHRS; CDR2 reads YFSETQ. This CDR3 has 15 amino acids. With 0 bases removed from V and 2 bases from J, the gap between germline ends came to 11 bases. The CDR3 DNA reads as TGCGCCAGCAGCTTGGCTGGGACATCTAACACTGAAGCTTTCTTT. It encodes CASSLAGTSNTEAFF.

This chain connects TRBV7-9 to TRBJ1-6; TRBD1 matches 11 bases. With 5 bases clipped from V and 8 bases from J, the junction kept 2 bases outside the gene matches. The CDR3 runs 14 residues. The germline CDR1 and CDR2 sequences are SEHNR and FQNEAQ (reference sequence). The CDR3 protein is CASSRTGGDSPLHF. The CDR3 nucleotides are TGTGCCAGCAGCCGGACAGGGGGCGATTCACCCCTCCACTTT. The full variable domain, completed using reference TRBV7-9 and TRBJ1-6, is DTGVSQNPRHKITKRGQNVTFRCDPISEHNRLYWYRQTLGQGPEFLTYFQNEAQLEKSRLLSDRFSAERPKGSFSTLEIQRTEQGDSAMYLCASSRTGGDSPLHFGNGTRLTVT.

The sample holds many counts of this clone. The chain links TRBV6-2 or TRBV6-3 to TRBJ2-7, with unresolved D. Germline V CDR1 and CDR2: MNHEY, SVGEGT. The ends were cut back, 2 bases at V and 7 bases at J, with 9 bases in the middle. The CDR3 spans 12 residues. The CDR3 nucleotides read TGTGCCAGCAGTTACAACGTGGGTGAGCAGTACGTC. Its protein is CASSYNVGEQYV.

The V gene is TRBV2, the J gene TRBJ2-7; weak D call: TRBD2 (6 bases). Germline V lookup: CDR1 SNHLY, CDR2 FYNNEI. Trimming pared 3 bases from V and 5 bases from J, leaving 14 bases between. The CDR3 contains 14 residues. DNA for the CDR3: TGTGCCAGCAGTGATCGGAGGGTAGTCCACGAGCAGTACGTC. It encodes CASSDRRVVHEQYV.

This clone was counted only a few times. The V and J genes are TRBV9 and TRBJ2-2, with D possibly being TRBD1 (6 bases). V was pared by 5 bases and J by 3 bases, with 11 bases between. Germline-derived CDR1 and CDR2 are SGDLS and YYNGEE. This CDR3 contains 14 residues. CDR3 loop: CASRGGQYTGELFF. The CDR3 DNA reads TGTGCCAGCAGAGGGGGTCAGTACACCGGGGAGCTGTTTTTT.

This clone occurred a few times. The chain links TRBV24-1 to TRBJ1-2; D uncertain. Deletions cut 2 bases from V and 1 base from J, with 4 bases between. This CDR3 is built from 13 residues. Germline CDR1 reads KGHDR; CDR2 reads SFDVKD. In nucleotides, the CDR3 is TGTGCCACCAGTGATTATCTTAACTATGGCTACACCTTC. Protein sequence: CATSDYLNYGYTF.

The DNA for the CDR3 is TGTGCCAGCAGTGAAGGATTGGGATATGGCTACACCTTC. It specifies CASSEGLGYGYTF. The rearrangement joins TRBV6-1 to TRBJ1-2; no clear D. Germline CDR1 reads MNHNS; CDR2 reads SASEGT. Trimming pared 1 base from V and 5 bases from J, leaving 8 bases between. This CDR3 spans 13 amino acids.

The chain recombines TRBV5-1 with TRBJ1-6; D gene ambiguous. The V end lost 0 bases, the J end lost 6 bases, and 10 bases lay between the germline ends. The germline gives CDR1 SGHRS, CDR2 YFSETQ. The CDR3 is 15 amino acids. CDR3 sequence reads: CASSLEVQTNSPLHF. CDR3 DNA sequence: TGCGCCAGCAGCTTGGAGGTACAGACTAATTCACCCCTCCACTTT. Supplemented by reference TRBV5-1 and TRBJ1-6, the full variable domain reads KAGVTQTPRYLIKTRGQQVTLSCSPISGHRSVSWYQQTPGQGLQFLFEYFSETQRNKGNFPGRFSGRQFSNSRSEMNVSTLELGDSALYLCASSLEVQTNSPLHFGNGTRLTVT.

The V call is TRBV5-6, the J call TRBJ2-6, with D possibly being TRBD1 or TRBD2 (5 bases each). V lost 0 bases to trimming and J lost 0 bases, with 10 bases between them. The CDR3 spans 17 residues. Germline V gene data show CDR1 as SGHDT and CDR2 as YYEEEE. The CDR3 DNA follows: TGTGCCAGCAGCTTGGGGGGACGGGTCTCTGGGGCCAACGTCCTGACTTTC. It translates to CASSLGGRVSGANVLTF. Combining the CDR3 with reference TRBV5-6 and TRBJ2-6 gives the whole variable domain DAGVTQSPTHLIKTRGQQVTLRCSPKSGHDTVSWYQQALGQGPQFIFQYYEEEERQRGNFPDRFSGHQFPNYSSELNVNALLLGDSALYLCASSLGGRVSGANVLTFGAGSRLTVL.

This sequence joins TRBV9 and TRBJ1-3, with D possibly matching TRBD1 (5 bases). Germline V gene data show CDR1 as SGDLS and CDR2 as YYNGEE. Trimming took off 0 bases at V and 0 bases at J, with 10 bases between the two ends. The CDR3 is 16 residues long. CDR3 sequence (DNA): TGTGCCAGCAGCGTAGAAGGGACGAGCTCTGGAAACACCATATATTTT. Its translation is CASSVEGTSSGNTIYF.

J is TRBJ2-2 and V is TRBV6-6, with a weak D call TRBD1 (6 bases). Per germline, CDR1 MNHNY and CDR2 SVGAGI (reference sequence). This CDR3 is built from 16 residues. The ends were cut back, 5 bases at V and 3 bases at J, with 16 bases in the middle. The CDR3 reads CASSKLQGDHTGELFF. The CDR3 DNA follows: TGTGCCAGCAGTAAACTACAGGGAGATCACACCGGGGAGCTGTTTTTT.

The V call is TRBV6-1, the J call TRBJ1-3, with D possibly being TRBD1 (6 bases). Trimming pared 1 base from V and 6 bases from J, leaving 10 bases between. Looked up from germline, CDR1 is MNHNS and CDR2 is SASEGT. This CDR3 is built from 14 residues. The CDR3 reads CASSEDRVANTIYF. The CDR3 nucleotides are TGTGCCAGCAGTGAAGACAGGGTAGCAAACACCATATATTTT.

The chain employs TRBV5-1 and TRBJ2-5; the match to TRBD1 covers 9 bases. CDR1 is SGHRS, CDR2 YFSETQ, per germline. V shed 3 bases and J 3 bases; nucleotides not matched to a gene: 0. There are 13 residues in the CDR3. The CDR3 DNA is TGCGCCAGCAGCTGGGACAGGGAAGAGACCCAGTACTTC. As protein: CASSWDREETQYF.

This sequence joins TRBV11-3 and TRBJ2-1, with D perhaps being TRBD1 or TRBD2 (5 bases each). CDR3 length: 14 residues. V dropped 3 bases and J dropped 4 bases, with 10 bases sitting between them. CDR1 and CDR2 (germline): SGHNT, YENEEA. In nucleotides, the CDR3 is TGTGCCAGCAGCTTTTCGGGGACGTACAATGAGCAGTTCTTC. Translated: CASSFSGTYNEQFF.

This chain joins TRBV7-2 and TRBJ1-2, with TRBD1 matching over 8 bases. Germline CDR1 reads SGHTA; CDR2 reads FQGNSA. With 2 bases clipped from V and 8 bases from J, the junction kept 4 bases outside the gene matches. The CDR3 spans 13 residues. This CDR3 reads CASSLQGAKGYTF. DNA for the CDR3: TGTGCCAGCAGCTTACAGGGGGCAAAAGGCTACACCTTC.

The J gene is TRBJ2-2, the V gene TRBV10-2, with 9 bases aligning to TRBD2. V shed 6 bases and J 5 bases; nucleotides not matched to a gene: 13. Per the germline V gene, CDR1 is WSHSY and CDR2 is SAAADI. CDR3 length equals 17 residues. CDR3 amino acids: CASSLLNSGGSTGELFF. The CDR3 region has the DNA TGCGCCAGCAGCCTCTTAAATAGCGGGGGATCGACCGGGGAGCTGTTTTTT.

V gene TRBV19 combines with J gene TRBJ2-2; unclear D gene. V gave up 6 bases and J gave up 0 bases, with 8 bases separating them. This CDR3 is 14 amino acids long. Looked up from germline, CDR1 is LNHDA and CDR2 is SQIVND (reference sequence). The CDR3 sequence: CASRGYTNTGELFF. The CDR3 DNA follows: TGTGCCAGTAGGGGCTATACGAACACCGGGGAGCTGTTTTTT.

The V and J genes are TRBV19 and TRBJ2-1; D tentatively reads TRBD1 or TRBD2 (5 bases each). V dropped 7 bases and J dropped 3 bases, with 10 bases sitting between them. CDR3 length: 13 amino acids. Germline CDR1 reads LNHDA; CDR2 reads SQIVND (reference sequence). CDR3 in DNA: TGTGCCAGTAAGGGACGGGGCTACAATGAGCAGTTCTTC. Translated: CASKGRGYNEQFF.

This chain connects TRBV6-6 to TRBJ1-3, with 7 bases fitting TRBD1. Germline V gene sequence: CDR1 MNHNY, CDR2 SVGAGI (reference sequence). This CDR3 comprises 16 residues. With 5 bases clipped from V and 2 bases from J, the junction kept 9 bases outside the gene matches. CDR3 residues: CASSRSTGTTGNTIYF. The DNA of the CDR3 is TGTGCCAGCAGTCGATCGACAGGGACAACTGGAAACACCATATATTTT.

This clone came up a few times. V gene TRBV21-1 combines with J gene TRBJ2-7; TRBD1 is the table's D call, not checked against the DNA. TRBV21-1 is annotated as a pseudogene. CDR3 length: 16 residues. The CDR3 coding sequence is TGTGCCAGCAGCTGGGTCGGGGGACAGGAGACTTTAGAGCAGTACGTC. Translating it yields CASSWVGGQETLEQYV.

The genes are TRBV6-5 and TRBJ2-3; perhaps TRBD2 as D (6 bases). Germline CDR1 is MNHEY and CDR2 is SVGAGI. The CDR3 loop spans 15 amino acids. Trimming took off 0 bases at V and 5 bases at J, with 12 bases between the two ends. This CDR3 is CASSYSGLGGDTQYF. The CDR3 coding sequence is TGTGCCAGCAGTTACTCAGGACTGGGGGGAGATACGCAGTATTTT.

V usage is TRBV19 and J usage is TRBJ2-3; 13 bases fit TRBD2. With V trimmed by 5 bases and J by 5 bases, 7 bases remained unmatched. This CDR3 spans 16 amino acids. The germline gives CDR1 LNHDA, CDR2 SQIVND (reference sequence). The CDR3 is CASSPRLAGGRDTQYF. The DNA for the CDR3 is TGTGCCAGTAGTCCAAGACTAGCGGGGGGCAGAGATACGCAGTATTTT.

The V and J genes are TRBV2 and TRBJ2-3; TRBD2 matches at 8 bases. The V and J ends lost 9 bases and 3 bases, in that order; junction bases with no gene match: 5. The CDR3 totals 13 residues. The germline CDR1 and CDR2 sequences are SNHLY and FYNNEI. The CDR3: CARAGLGTDTQYF. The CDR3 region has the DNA TGTGCCAGAGCGGGACTAGGGACAGATACGCAGTATTTT.

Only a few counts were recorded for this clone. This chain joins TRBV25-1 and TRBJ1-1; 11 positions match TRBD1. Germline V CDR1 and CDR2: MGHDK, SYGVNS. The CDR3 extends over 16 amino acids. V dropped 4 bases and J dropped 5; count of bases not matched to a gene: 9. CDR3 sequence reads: CASSASLGTGGTEAFF. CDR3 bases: TGTGCCAGCAGTGCCTCCCTCGGGACAGGGGGAACTGAAGCTTTCTTT.

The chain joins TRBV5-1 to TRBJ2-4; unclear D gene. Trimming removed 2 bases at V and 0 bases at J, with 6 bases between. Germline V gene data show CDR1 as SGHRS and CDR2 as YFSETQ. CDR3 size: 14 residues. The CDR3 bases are TGCGCCAGCAGCTTCGACCTAGCCAAAAACATTCAGTACTTC. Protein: CASSFDLAKNIQYF.

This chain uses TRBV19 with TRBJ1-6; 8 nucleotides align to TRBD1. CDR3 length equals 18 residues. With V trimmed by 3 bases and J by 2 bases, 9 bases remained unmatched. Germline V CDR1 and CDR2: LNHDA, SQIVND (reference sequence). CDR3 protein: CASSIAQGALPYNSPLHF. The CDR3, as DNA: TGTGCCAGTAGTATTGCGCAGGGGGCATTGCCCTATAATTCACCCCTCCACTTT.

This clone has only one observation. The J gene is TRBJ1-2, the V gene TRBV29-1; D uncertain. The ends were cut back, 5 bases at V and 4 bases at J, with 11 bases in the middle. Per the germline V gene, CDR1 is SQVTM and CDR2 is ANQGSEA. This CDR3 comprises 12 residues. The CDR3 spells CSVTAQIYGYTF. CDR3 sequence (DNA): TGCAGCGTTACAGCACAGATCTATGGCTACACCTTC.

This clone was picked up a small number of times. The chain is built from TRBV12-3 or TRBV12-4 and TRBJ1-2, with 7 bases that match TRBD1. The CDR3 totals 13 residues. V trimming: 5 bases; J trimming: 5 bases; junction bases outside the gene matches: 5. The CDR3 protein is CASSQGQLYGYTF. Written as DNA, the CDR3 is TGTGCCAGCAGTCAGGGACAGCTGTATGGCTACACCTTC.

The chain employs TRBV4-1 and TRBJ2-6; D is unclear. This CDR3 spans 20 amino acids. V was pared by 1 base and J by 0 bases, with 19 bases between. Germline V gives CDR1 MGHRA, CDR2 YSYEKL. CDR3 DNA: TGCGCCAGCAGCCAAGGGGTTTTGCGAAAATCGTCCTCTGGGGCCAACGTCCTGACTTTC. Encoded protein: CASSQGVLRKSSSGANVLTF.

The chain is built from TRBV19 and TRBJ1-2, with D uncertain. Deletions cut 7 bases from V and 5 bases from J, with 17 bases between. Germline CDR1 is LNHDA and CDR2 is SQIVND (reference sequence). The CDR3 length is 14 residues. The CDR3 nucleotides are TGTGCCAGTAAGCGCTTCGAGGGTTTGTATGGCTACACCTTC. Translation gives CASKRFEGLYGYTF. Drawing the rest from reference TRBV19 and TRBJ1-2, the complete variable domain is DGGITQSPKYLFRKEGQNVTLSCEQNLNHDAMYWYRQDPGQGLRLIYYSQIVNDFQKGDIAEGYSVSREKKESFPLTVTSAQKNPTAFYLCASKRFEGLYGYTFGSGTRLTVV.